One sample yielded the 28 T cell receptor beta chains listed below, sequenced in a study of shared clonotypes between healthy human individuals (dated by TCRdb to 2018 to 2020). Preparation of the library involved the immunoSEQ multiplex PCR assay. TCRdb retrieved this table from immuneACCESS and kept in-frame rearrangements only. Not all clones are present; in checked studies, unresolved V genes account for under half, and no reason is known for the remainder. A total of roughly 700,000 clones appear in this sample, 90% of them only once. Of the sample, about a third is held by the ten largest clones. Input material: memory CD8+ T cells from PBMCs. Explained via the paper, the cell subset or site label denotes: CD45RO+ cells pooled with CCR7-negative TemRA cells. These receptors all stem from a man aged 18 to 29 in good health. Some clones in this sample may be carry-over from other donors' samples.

The CDR3 nucleotides are TGTGCCAGCAGTGACGGGTCGGATTTCACAGATACGCAGTATTTT. Residues: CASSDGSDFTDTQYF. This sequence joins TRBV6-4 and TRBJ2-3; D remains unclear. Germline V gene lookup returns CDR1 MRHNA and CDR2 SNTAGT. The CDR3 sequence is 15 residues long. Trimming took 2 bases from V and 2 from J, leaving 11 bases between them.

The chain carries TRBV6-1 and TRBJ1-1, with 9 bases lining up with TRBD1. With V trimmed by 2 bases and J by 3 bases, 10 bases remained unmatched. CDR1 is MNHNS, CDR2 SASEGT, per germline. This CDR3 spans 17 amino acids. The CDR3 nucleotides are TGTGCCAGCAGTGAAAGTAACAGGGGGCTTTTCGACACTGAAGCTTTCTTT. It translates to CASSESNRGLFDTEAFF.

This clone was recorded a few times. CDR3 sequence: CASSLGPRSGGSAYNEQFF. CDR3 nucleotides: TGTGCCAGCAGTTTAGGGCCCCGGAGTGGGGGCTCGGCCTACAATGAGCAGTTCTTC. V is TRBV28 and J is TRBJ2-1; tentative D call: TRBD1 (6 bases). Germline CDR1 is MDHEN and CDR2 is SYDVKM. Trimming took 2 bases from V and 2 from J, leaving 22 bases between them. The CDR3 has 19 residues.

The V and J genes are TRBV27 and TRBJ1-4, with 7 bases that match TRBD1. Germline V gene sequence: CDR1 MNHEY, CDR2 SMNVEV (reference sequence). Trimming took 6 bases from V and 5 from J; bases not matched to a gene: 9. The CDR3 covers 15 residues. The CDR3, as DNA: TGTGCCAGCAGCTCGAGGGACAGCGTGAATGAAAAACTGTTTTTT. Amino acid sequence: CASSSRDSVNEKLFF.

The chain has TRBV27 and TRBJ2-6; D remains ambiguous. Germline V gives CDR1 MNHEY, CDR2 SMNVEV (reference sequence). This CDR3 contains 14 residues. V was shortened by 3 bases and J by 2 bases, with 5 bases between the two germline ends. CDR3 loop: CASSFIPGANVLTF. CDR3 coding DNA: TGTGCCAGCAGTTTTATTCCTGGGGCCAACGTCCTGACTTTC.

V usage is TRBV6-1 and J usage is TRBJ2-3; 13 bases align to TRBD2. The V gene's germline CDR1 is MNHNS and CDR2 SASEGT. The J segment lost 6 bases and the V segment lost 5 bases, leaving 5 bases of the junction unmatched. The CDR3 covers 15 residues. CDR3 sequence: CASSPWTSGSDTQYF. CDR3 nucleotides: TGTGCCAGCAGTCCATGGACTAGCGGGAGTGATACGCAGTATTTT.

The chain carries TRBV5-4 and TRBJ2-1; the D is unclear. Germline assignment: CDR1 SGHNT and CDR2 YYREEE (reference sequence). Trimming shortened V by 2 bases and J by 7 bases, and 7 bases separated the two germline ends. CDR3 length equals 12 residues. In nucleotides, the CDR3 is TGTGCCAGCAGCTTCTACGGGAATGAGCAGTTCTTC. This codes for CASSFYGNEQFF.

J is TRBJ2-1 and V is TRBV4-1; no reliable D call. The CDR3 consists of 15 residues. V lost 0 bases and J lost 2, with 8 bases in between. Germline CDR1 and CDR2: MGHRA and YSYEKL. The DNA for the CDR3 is TGCGCCAGCAGCCAAGATAGGGTCGCCTACAATGAGCAGTTCTTC. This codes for CASSQDRVAYNEQFF.

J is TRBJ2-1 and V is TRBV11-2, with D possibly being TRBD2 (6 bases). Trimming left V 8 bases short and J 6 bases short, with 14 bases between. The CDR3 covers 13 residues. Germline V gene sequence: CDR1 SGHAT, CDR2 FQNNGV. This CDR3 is CASGAGPANEQFF. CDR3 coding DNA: TGTGCCAGCGGCGCGGGACCCGCCAATGAGCAGTTCTTC.

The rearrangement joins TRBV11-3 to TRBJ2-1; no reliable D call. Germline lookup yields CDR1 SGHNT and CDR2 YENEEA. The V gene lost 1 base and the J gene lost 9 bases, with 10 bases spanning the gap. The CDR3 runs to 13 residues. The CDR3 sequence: CASSLGHLGEQFF. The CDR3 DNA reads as TGTGCCAGCAGCTTAGGACACTTAGGTGAGCAGTTCTTC.

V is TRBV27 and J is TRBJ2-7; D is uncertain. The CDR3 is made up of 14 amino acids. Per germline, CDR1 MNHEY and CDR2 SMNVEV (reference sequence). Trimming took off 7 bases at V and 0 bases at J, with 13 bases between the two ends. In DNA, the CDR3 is TGTGCCAGCACCCAAGACTGGAGCTCCTACGAGCAGTACTTC. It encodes CASTQDWSSYEQYF.

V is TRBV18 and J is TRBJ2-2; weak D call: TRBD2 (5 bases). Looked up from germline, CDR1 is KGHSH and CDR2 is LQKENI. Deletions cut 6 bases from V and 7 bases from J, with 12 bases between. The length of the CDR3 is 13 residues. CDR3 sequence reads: CASSPEGGGELFF. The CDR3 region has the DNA TGTGCCAGCTCTCCCGAGGGCGGCGGGGAGCTGTTTTTT.

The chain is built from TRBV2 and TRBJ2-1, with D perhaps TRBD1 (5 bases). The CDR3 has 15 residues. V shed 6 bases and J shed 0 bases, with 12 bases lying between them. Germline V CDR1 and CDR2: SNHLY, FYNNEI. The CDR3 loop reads CASRAGSVSYNEQFF. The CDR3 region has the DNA TGTGCCAGCAGGGCAGGGTCCGTCTCCTACAATGAGCAGTTCTTC.

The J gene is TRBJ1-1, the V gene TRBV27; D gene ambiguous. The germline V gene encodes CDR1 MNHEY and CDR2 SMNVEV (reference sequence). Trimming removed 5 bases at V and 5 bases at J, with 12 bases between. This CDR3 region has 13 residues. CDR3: CASSLIGGTEAFF. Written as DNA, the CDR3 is TGTGCCAGCAGTCTCATAGGTGGGACTGAAGCTTTCTTT.

The CDR3 nucleotides read TGTGCCAGCCCACCGCCGATGAACACTGAAGCTTTCTTT. Translation: CASPPPMNTEAFF. This chain uses TRBV28 with TRBJ1-1; D unclear. Germline loops: CDR1 MDHEN, CDR2 SYDVKM. Between the trimmed V and J ends, which lost 8 bases and 0 bases, there was a span of 10 bases. The CDR3 length is 13 residues.

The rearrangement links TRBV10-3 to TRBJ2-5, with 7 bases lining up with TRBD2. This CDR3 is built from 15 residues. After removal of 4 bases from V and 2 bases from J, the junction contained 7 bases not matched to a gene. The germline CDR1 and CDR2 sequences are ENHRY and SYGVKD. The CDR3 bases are TGTGCCATCAGTGGGCCCGGGACTATGCAAGAGACCCAGTACTTC. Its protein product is CAISGPGTMQETQYF.

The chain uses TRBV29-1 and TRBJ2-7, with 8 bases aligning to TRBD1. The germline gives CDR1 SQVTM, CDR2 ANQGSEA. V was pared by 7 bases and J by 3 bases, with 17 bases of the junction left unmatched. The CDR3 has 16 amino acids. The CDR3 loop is CSAQIPGQGKRYEQYF. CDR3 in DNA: TGCAGCGCCCAAATACCCGGACAGGGAAAACGCTACGAGCAGTACTTC.

CDR3 residues: CASSSPDRDNEQFF. As DNA, the CDR3 is TGTGCCAGCAGCTCCCCGGACAGGGACAATGAGCAGTTCTTC. The gene calls are TRBV7-9 and TRBJ2-1, with 8 bases fitting TRBD1. Germline CDR1 SEHNR, CDR2 FQNEAQ (reference sequence). With V trimmed by 4 bases and J by 5 bases, 4 bases remained unmatched. This CDR3 comprises 14 residues. The full variable domain, with the rest looked up from reference TRBV7-9 and TRBJ2-1, is DTGVSQNPRHKITKRGQNVTFRCDPISEHNRLYWYRQTLGQGPEFLTYFQNEAQLEKSRLLSDRFSAERPKGSFSTLEIQRTEQGDSAMYLCASSSPDRDNEQFFGPGTRLTVL.

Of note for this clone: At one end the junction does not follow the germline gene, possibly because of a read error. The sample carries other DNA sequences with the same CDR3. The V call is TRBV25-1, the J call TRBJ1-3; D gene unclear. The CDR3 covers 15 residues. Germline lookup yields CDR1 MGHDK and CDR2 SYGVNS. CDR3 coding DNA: TGCGCCAGCAGTGATGGGTGGAACTCTGGAAACACCATATATTTT. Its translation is CASSDGWNSGNTIYF.

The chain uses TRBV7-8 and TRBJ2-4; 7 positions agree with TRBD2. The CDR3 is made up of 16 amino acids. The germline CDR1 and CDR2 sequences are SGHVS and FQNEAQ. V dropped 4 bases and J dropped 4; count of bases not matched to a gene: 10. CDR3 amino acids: CASSSQRQAGKNIQYF. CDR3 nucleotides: TGTGCCAGCAGCTCGCAGCGGCAAGCGGGGAAAAACATTCAGTACTTC.

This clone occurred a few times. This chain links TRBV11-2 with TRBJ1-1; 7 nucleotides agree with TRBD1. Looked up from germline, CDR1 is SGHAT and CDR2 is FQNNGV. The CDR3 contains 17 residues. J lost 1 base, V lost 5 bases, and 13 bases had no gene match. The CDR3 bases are TGTGCCAGCAGCCCCTATCGGGGGACAGCTTGGAACACTGAAGCTTTCTTT. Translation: CASSPYRGTAWNTEAFF.

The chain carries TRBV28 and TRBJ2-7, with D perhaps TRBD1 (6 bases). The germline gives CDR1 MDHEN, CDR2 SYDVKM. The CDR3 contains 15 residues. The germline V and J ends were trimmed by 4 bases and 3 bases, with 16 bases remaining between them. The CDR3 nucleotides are TGTGCCAGCAGTTCCACGACAGGAAGGCTCTACGAGCAGTACTTC. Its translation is CASSSTTGRLYEQYF.

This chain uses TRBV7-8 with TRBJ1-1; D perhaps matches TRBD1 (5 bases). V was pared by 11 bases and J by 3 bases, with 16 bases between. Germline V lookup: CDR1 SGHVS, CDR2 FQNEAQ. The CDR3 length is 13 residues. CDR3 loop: CAGGTRDDTEAFF. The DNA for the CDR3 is TGTGCCGGCGGGACGAGGGATGACACTGAAGCTTTCTTT. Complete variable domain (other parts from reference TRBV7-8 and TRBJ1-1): GAGVSQSPRYKVAKRGQDVALRCDPISGHVSLFWYQQALGQGPEFLTYFQNEAQLDKSGLPSDRFFAERPEGSVSTLKIQRTQQEDSAVYLCAGGTRDDTEAFFGQGTRLTVV.

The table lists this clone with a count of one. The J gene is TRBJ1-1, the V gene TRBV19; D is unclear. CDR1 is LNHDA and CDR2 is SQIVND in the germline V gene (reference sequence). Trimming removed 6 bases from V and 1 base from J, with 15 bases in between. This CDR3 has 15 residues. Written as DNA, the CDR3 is TGTGCCAGTAGGACTTTTATGGCCACGAACACTGAAGCTTTCTTT. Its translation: CASRTFMATNTEAFF.

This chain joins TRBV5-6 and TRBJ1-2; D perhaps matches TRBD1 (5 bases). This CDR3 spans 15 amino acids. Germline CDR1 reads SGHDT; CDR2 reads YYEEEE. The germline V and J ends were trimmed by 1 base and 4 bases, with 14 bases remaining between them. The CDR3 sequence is CASSLLAGWGYGYTF. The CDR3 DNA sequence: TGTGCCAGCAGCTTGCTGGCAGGGTGGGGCTATGGCTACACCTTC.

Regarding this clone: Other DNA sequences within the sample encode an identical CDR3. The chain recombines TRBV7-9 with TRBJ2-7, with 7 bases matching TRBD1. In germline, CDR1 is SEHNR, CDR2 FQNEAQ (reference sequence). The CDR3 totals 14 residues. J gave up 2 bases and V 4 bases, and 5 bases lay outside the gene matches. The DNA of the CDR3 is TGTGCCAGCAGCTCAGCCGGGACAGCCTACGAGCAGTACTTC. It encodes CASSSAGTAYEQYF.

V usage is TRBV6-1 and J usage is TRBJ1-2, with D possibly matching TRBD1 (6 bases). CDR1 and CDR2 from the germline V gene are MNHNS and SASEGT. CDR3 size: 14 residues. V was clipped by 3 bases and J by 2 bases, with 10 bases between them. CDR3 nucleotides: TGTGCCAGCAGTGAGGGGACAAAAAACTATGGCTACACCTTC. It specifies CASSEGTKNYGYTF.

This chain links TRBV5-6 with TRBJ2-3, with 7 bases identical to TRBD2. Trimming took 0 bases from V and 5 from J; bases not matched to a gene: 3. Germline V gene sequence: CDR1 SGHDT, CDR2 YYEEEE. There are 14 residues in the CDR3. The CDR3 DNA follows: TGTGCCAGCAGCTTGGGGGGACTAAGAGATACGCAGTATTTT. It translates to CASSLGGLRDTQYF.